A selection of T cell receptor beta chains follows, all from one sample in a study of T-cell reconstitution after alpha-beta-depleted transplantation in children. TCRdb independently ran MiXCR on the PCR reads; one entry per CDR3 protein. Here the sample spans under 25,000 distinct CDR3 sequences, roughly 13% being singletons. This sample comprised PBMCs, mostly from graft donor cells, obtained 60 days after TCRalphabeta/CD19-depleted stem cell transplant. The receptors originated from a female patient between 2 and 15 years old who had a stem cell transplant for congenital amegakaryocytic thrombocytopenia, so the T cells may come from the graft donor. CDR3s include the opening cysteine and the closing phenylalanine or tryptophan. D genes are given only for firm matches. Rows may omit the clone size; those that give it use once, few, many or a size class.

TGTGCCAGCAGTTCTGGGGGCACCGGGGAGCTGTTTTTT	CASSSGGTGELFF	many	.	TRBV6-4	TRBJ2-2
TGCAGTGCTAGAGACCCTGGCACCGGGGAGCTGTTTTTT	CSARDPGTGELFF	medium-sized	.	TRBV20-1	TRBJ2-2
TGCGCCAGCAGCCAAGAGTTCCGGGACTACGAGCAGTACTTC	CASSQEFRDYEQYF	many	.	TRBV4-1	TRBJ2-7
TGTGCCAGCAGCTTCCTTGCGGGAACGGATTACAATGAGCAGTTCTTC	CASSFLAGTDYNEQFF	large	.	TRBV7-2	TRBJ2-1
TGTGCCAGCAGTGACCTATCCTTAACACACACCGGGGAGCTGTTTTTT	CASSDLSLTHTGELFF	many	.	TRBV25-1	TRBJ2-2
TGCAGTGCTAGGGATCTACAGGGTTACGAGCAGTACTTC	CSARDLQGYEQYF	many	.	TRBV20-1	TRBJ2-7
TGCAGTGTAGGACGGGACCTCAATACCTACAATGAGCAGTTCTTC	CSVGRDLNTYNEQFF	many	.	TRBV20-1	TRBJ2-1
TGCGCCACCCTTACTAGACATCAGGTGGATGAGCAGTTCTTC	CATLTRHQVDEQFF	.	.	TRBV4-3	TRBJ2-1
TGTGCCAGCAGCTGGTACGGCAATCAGCCCCAGCATTTT	CASSWYGNQPQHF	many	.	TRBV7-9	TRBJ1-5
TGTGCCAGCAGCGCCGGACTAGCGGGAGGAGATCGGTCCTACAATGAGCAGTTCTTC	CASSAGLAGGDRSYNEQFF	many	TRBD2	TRBV11-1	TRBJ2-1
TGCAGTGCTCCTACAGGACCCTATGGCTACACCTTC	CSAPTGPYGYTF	medium-sized	.	TRBV20-1	TRBJ1-2
TGTGCCAGTAGTGACTCCTTAGCCAAAAACATTCAGTACTTC	CASSDSLAKNIQYF	once	.	TRBV19	TRBJ2-4
TGTGCCAGCAGTTCAGGGGGCGGTCCTGAAGCTTTCTTT	CASSSGGGPEAFF	many	TRBD1	TRBV12-3/TRBV12-4	TRBJ1-1
TGCGCCAGCAGCTTGGGACACTTAAATAGCAATCAGCCCCAGCATTTT	CASSLGHLNSNQPQHF	many	.	TRBV5-1	TRBJ1-5
TGTGCCAGCAGCCAAGATCCGACTATACAAGAGACCCAGTACTTC	CASSQDPTIQETQYF	few	.	TRBV4-2	TRBJ2-5
TGTGCCAGCAGCTTCGACAGGGGAGGCACCGGGGAGCTGTTTTTT	CASSFDRGGTGELFF	many	TRBD1	TRBV5-4	TRBJ2-2
TGTGCCAGCTCCGTAACGCAGGATACGCAGTATTTT	CASSVTQDTQYF	many	.	TRBV6-2/TRBV6-3	TRBJ2-3
TGTGCCAGCAGGTCGAGGTCCACCGGGGAGCTGTTTTTT	CASRSRSTGELFF	many	.	TRBV3-1	TRBJ2-2
TGTGCCAGCAGCTTCGGGGGTATCACCTACGAGCAGTACTTC	CASSFGGITYEQYF	many	.	TRBV7-9	TRBJ2-7
TGTGCCAGCATTACGGGATTTTGGGCAGATACGCAGTATTTT	CASITGFWADTQYF	many	.	TRBV6-5	TRBJ2-3
TGTGCCAGTAGTATAGACAGGGGGTCCTCGAATGAGCAGTTCTTC	CASSIDRGSSNEQFF	.	TRBD1	TRBV19	TRBJ2-1
TGCGCCTGCAAGGAATCACTAGGCGAAGGGGATACGCAGTATTTT	CACKESLGEGDTQYF	medium-sized	.	TRBV5-1	TRBJ2-3
TGTGCCAGCAGCTTGGGGAGCGGGAGCACAGATACGCAGTATTTT	CASSLGSGSTDTQYF	many	.	TRBV5-4	TRBJ2-3
TGTGCCAGCAGTTTACAGGGTAATTCACCCCTCCACTTT	CASSLQGNSPLHF	many	.	TRBV12-3/TRBV12-4	TRBJ1-6
TGTGCCAGCAGCTTAGGAGCGGGGGGGTCCTACAATGAGCAGTTCTTC	CASSLGAGGSYNEQFF	many	TRBD2	TRBV11-1	TRBJ2-1
TGCGCCAGCAGCCAAATCAGCGGGAGGGCCCTAGAGACCCAGTACTTC	CASSQISGRALETQYF	many	TRBD2	TRBV4-1	TRBJ2-5
TGCAGTGCTCCGACCTTAAGACTAGCGGGAACCACAGATACGCAGTATTTT	CSAPTLRLAGTTDTQYF	many	TRBD2	TRBV20-1	TRBJ2-3
TGCGCCAGCAGCCCTAGGACAGGGCAATACGAGCAGTACTTC	CASSPRTGQYEQYF	many	TRBD1	TRBV5-1	TRBJ2-7
TGTGCCAGCAGCTCCCAGGGGACCTACGAGCAGTACTTC	CASSSQGTYEQYF	many	.	TRBV7-9	TRBJ2-7
TGTGCCAGCAGCTTAGTTGAATCACGACTCTATGGCTACACCTTC	CASSLVESRLYGYTF	many	.	TRBV7-9	TRBJ1-2
TGCGCCAGCAGCTTGGAATGGTGGGGACTAGGTTCCTCCTACAATGAGCAGTTCTTC	CASSLEWWGLGSSYNEQFF	many	TRBD2	TRBV5-1	TRBJ2-1